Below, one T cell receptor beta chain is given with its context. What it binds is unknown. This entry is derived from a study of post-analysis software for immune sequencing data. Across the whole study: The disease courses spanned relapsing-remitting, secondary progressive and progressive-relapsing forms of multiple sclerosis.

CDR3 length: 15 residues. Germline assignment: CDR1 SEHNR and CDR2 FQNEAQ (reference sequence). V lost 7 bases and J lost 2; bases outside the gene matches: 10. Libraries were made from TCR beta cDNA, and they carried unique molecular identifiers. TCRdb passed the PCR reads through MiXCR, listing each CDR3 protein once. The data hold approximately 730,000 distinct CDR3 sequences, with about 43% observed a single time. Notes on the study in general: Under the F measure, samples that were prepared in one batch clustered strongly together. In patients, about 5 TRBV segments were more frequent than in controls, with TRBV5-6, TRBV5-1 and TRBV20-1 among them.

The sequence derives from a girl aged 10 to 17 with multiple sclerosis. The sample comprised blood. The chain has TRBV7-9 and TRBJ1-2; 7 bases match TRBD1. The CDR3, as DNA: TGTGCCAGCACCAGGGGGGGACTCGGCAACTATGGCTACACCTTC. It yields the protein CASTRGGLGNYGYTF.